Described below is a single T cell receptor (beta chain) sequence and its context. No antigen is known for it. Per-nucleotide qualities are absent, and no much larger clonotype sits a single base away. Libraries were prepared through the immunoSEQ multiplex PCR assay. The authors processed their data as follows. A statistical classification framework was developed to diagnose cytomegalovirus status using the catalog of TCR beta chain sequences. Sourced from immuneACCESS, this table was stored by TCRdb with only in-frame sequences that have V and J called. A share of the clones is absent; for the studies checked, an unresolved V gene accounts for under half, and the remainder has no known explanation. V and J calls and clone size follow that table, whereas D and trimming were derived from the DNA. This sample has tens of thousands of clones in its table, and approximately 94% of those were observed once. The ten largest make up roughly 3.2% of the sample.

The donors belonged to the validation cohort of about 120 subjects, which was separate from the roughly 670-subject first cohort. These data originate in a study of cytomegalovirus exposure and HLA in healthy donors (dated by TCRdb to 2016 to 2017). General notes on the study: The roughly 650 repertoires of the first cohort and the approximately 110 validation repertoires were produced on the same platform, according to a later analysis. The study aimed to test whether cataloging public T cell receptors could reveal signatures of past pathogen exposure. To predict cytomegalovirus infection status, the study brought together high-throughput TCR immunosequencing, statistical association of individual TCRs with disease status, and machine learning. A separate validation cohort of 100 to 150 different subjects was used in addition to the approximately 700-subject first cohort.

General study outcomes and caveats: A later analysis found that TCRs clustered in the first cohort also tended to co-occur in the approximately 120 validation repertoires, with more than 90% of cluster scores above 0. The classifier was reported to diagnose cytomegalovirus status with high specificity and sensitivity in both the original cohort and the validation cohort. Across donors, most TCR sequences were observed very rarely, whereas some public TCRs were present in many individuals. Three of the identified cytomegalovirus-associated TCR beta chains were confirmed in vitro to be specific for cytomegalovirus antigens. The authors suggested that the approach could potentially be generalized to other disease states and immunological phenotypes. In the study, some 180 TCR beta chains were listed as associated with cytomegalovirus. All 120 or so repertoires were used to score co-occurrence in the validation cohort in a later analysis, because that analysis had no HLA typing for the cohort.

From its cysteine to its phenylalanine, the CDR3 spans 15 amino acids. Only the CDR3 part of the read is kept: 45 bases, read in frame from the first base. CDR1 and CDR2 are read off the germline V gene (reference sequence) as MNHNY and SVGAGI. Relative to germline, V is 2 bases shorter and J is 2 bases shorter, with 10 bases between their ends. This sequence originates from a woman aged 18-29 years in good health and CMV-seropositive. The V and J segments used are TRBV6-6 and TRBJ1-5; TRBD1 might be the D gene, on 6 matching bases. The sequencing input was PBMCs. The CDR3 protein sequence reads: CASSYRQVGNQPQHF. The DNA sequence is TGTGCCAGCAGTTACCGACAGGTCGGCAATCAGCCCCAGCATTTT.